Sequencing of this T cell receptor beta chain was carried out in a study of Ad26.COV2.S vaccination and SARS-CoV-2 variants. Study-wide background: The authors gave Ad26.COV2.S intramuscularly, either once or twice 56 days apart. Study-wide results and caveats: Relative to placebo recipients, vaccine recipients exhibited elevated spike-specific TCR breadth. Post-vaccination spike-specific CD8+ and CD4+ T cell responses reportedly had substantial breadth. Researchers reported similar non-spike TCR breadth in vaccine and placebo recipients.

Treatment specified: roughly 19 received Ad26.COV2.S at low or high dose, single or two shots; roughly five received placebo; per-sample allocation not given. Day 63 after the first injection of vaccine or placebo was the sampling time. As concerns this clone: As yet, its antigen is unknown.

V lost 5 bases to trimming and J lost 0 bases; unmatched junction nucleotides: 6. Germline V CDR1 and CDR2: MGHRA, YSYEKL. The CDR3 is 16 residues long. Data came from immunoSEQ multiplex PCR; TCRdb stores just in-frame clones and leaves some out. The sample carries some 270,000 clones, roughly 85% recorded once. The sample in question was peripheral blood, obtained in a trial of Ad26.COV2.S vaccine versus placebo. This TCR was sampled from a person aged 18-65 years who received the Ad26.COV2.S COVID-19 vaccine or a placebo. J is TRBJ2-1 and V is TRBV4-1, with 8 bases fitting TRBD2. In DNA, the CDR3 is TGCGCCAGCAGCGGTACCGGGACTAGCTCCTACAATGAGCAGTTCTTC. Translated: CASSGTGTSSYNEQFF.